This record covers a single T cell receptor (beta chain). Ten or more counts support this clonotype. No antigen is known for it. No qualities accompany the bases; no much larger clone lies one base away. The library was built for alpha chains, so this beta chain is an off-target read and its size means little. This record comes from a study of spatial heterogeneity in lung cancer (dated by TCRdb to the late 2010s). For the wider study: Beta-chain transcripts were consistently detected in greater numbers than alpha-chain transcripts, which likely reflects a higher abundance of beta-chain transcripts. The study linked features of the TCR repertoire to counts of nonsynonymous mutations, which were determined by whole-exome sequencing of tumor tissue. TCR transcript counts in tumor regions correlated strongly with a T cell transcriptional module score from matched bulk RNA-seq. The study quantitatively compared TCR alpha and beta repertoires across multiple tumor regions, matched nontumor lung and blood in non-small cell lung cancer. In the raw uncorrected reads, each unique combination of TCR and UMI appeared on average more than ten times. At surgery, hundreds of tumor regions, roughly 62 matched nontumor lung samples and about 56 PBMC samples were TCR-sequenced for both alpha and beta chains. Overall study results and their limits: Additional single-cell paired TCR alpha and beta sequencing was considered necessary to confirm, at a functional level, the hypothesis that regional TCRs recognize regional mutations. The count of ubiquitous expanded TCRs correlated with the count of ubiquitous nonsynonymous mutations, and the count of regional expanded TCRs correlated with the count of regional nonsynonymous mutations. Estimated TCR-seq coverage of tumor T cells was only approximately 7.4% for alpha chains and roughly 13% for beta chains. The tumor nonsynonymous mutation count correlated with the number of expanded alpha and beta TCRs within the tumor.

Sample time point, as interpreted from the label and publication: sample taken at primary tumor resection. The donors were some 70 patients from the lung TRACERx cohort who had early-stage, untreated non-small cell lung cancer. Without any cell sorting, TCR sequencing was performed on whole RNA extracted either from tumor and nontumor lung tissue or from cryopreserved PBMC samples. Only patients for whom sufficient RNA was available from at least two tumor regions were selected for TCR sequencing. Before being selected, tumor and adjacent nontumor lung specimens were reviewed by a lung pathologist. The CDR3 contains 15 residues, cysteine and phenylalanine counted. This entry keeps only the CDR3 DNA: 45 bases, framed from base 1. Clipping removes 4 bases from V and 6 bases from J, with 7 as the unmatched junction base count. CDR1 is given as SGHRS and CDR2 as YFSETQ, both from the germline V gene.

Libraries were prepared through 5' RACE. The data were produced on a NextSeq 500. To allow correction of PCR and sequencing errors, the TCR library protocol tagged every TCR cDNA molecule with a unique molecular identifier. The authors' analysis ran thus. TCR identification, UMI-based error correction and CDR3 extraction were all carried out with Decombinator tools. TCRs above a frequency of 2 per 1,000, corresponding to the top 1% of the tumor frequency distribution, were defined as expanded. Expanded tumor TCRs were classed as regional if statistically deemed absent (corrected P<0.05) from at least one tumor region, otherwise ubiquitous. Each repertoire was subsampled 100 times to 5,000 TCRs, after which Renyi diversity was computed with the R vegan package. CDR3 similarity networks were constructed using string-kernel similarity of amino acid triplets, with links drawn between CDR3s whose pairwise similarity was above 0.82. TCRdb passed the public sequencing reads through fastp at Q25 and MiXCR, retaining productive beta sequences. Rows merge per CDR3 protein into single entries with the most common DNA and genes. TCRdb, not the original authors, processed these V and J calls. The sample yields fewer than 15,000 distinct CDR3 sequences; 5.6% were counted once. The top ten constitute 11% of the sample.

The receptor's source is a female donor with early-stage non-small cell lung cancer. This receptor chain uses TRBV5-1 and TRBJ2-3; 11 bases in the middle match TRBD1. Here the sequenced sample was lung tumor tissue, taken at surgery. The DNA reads TGCGCCAGCAGCATGGGACAGGGGGGCGTCGATACGCAGTATTTT. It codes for CASSMGQGGVDTQYF.